Sequencing of this TCR beta chain was carried out in a study of tumor-infiltrating lymphocytes in primary liver carcinoma. RNA and DNA were co-extracted from around 18-30 mg of unsorted bulk tissue. Treatment of the patients' primary liver carcinoma consisted of surgical resection. Germline CDR1 reads SGHNT; CDR2 reads YYREEE (reference sequence). This CDR3 comprises 15 residues. Turning to this clonotype: At one of its ends the junction is not consistent with the germline gene, which may arise from a read error.

Starting from approximately 500 ng of total RNA, TCR beta cDNA was produced with a primer in the constant region. Employing slightly modified ARM-PCR, three nested multiplex PCR rounds were run, and these gave rise to the TCR beta libraries. The opening two PCR rounds, around 10 cycles each, paired TRBV1-TRBV30 forward primers with a C-beta reverse primer. Each CDR3 protein is one row after TCRdb ran MiXCR on the multiplex PCR reads. The sample contains over 100,000 distinct CDR3 sequences, around 70% of which appear only once. V and J are TRBV5-4 and TRBJ2-1; tentatively, D is TRBD1 or TRBD2 (6 bases each). The sample comprised tumor-adjacent normal liver tissue. This clonotype was obtained from a woman aged 60-75 years with primary liver carcinoma and hepatitis B virus infection. The CDR3: CAGSLGAGNDNERFF. DNA for the CDR3: TGTGCCGGCAGCTTGGGGGCGGGAAACGACAATGAGCGGTTCTTC.